The clone carrying this T cell receptor (beta chain) has more than one count but fewer than ten. The antigen is undetermined. The data were taken from a study of identical twins. Study observations and caveats: Memory repertoires lacked the insertion deficit that abundant cord blood beta clonotypes showed. In beta out-of-frame sequences, the excess sharing between twins was weaker. The study found excess low generation probability among twin-shared out-of-frame alpha sequences.

TCRdb redid the calling of the 5' RACE reads with MiXCR, one entry per CDR3 protein. The sample records roughly 490,000 distinct CDR3 sequences, 13% to 15% being singletons. V gave up 2 bases and J gave up 1 base; unmatched junction bases: 6. Per the germline V gene, CDR1 is SGHDT and CDR2 is YYEEEE. The CDR3 contains 16 residues. The same specimen was also included in a second study, on yellow fever vaccine responses in identical twins.

This sequence originates from a woman aged 18-35 years in good health. The chain recombines TRBV5-6 with TRBJ2-7, with TRBD2 matching over 10 bases. What was sequenced was CD4+ T cells sorted from blood. The CDR3 sequence is CASSFRTSGESYEQYF. CDR3 in DNA: TGTGCCAGCAGCTTCCGGACTAGCGGTGAGTCCTACGAGCAGTACTTC.